This T cell receptor (beta chain) was profiled in a study of T-cell reconstitution after alpha-beta-depleted transplantation in children (dated by TCRdb to the mid-2010s). For the wider study: Using TCR repertoire profiling, the study quantitatively followed how T-cell immune reconstitution unfolded in children after TCRalphabeta/CD19-depleted allogeneic hematopoietic cell transplantation. Paper-wide results and their limitations: In some patients, high TCRbeta diversity at day 60 was attributed to recipient T cells and intrathymic progenitors that had survived conditioning. The frequencies of hyperexpanded clones fell over the following months, and after one year, T-cell counts and TCRbeta diversity were mostly attributed to newly produced T cells. About two months after transplant, the apparently early recovery of alphabetaT-cell counts reportedly depended on just several hundred clones that had expanded rapidly and came from non-depleted graft cells.

Notes on this clonotype: Its binding antigen is unknown. No qualities accompany the bases; no much larger clone lies one base away.

Taken with the paper, the label for treatment or condition translates to: allogeneic hematopoietic cell transplantation with graft depleted of TCRalphabeta T cells and CD19 B cells. The transplant recipients were children given TCRalphabeta/CD19-depleted allogeneic hematopoietic cell grafts. Libraries were constructed by PCR. Sequencing relied on an Illumina HiSeq 2500. TCR library preparation used molecular barcoding, with unique molecular identifiers applied to normalize quantification of the TCRbeta repertoire. The public reads were reprocessed in TCRdb via fastp at Q25 and MiXCR, keeping in-frame beta chains. Entries are consolidated by CDR3 protein sequence, retaining the most common genes and DNA. The sample table records about 580,000 distinct CDR3 sequences; roughly a quarter of these occur just once. The ten largest clones take up 35% to 40% of the sample. Sequenced here: PBMCs, sampled before TCRalphabeta/CD19-depleted stem cell transplant. This TCR was recovered from a boy in the first two years of life with Wiskott-Aldrich syndrome, due to receive a stem cell transplant.

The bases are TGTGCCAGCAGCCCCACTTTTGGACAGGGACACGAGCAGTACTTC. Its product reads: CASSPTFGQGHEQYF. The chain is made from TRBV9 and TRBJ2-7, with 8 junctional bases fitting TRBD1. From V the trimming removes 4 bases and from J it removes 5 bases, while the gene matches leave 11 bases of the junction unaccounted for. From the germline V gene, CDR1 is SGDLS and CDR2 is YYNGEE. The CDR3 runs 15 residues from the cysteine to the phenylalanine. Of all the DNA, just the CDR3 is kept, 45 bases in frame from base 1.